The clone carrying this T cell receptor beta chain was found a few times. Its matching antigen is unknown. The junction shows a germline mismatch at one end, possibly a read error. The data were taken from a study of beta chain features in type 1 diabetes. Every bit of the isolated RNA underwent reverse transcription, so sequencing read expressed TCRB transcripts. Sequencing was performed with immunoSEQ multiplex PCR; in TCRdb, only in-frame clones are kept and a portion is missing. The data show about 340,000 clones, roughly 14% seen once. Study-level results: A moderate, significant TCRB CDR3 shortening appeared in type 1 diabetes across four CD4+ subsets.

The germline V gene encodes CDR1 DFQATT and CDR2 SNEGSKA (reference sequence). This CDR3 spans 10 amino acids. This clonotype was sampled from a woman in her late teens or twenties with type 1 diabetes. Sequenced material: naive CD4+ T cells from blood. The chain links TRBV20-1 to TRBJ2-7; D perhaps matches TRBD1 (6 bases). The CDR3 nucleotides are TGCAGTGCTAGAGGGGAGACAGGAACCTTC. Translating it yields CSARGETGTF.